This T cell receptor beta chain was documented in a study of OX40 agonist ivuxolimab in advanced cancers. Across the study: Intravenous ivuxolimab at 0.01 to 10 mg/kg was given to patients every 2 weeks.

Study-wide results and caveats: Low normalized T-cell clonal expansion was additionally recorded for some nonresponders.

About this clone itself: The antigen remains undetermined.

The data were produced by immunoSEQ multiplex PCR, yet TCRdb's version contains in-frame clones alone and is incomplete. The table lists around 21,000 clones, about 83% of them singletons. Autoimmune disease history or systemic immunosuppression disqualified patients. V lost 0 bases and J lost 6; bases outside the gene matches: 6. CDR1 is SGHDT, CDR2 YYEEEE, per germline. The length of the CDR3 is 14 residues. The TCR originated in an adult with an advanced solid tumor such as melanoma, head and neck, liver or kidney cancer. The rearrangement uses TRBV5-6 and TRBJ2-7; 7 bases line up with TRBD2. Sequencing used CD4+ or CD8+ T cells sorted from blood, obtained in a trial of the OX40 agonist ivuxolimab. The CDR3 DNA reads TGTGCCAGCAGCTTGGGTACGGGAGGTCTCGAGCAGTACTTC. This translates into CASSLGTGGLEQYF.